Below are 22 T cell receptor beta chains sequenced from a single sample in a study of blood T cells in healthy people across ages. Primers used in a second PCR of roughly 6 to 11 cycles were a sample-barcoded 5' primer and a J-beta primer mix. TCRdb re-analysed the 5' RACE reads in MiXCR, keeping a single row per CDR3 protein. The sample lists fewer than 2,000,000 distinct CDR3 sequences, roughly a third occurring once. Material for sequencing was blood. These receptors originate from a woman aged 25 to 39 in good health.

The chain has TRBV20-1 and TRBJ1-1; D may be TRBD1 (5 bases). CDR1 and CDR2 (germline): DFQATT, SNEGSKA (reference sequence). The CDR3 has 11 residues. V was shortened by 1 base and J by 8 bases, with 8 bases between the two germline ends. CDR3 in DNA: TGCAGTGCTAGAGGACAGTTAGAAGCTTTCTTT. It encodes CSARGQLEAFF.

The sample holds many counts of this clonotype. The genes are TRBV9 and TRBJ2-5; D gene unclear. Germline assignment: CDR1 SGDLS and CDR2 YYNGEE. The CDR3 consists of 13 residues. V dropped 3 bases and J dropped 5 bases, with 11 bases sitting between them. The DNA for the CDR3 is TGTGCCAGCAGCGAGGCCCCCCAGGAGACCCAGTACTTC. Translated, it gives CASSEAPQETQYF.

The chain uses TRBV27 and TRBJ1-5; D call uncertain. CDR1 and CDR2 (germline): MNHEY, SMNVEV (reference sequence). The length of the CDR3 is 15 residues. V shed 5 bases and J shed 3 bases, with 14 bases lying between them. The CDR3 DNA reads TGTGCCAGCAGTACGACCGGGATAGCCAATCAGCCCCAGCATTTT. This gives the protein CASSTTGIANQPQHF.

This clonotype was seen a handful of times. CDR3 sequence (DNA): TGTGCCAGCAGCTTTGAGGGGGCATCTGCCAATGAGCAGTTCTTC. Amino acids: CASSFEGASANEQFF. The chain is built from TRBV7-3 and TRBJ2-1; 7 bases fit TRBD1. V trimming: 3 bases; J trimming: 6 bases; junction bases outside the gene matches: 8. The CDR3 loop spans 15 amino acids. Germline CDR1 reads SGHTA; CDR2 reads FQGTGA.

In this sample, this clonotype turned up a few times. The rearrangement joins TRBV20-1 to TRBJ2-1; 10 nucleotides line up with TRBD2. Germline values: CDR1 DFQATT, CDR2 SNEGSKA (reference sequence). The CDR3 sequence is 14 residues long. V lost 3 bases, J lost 9 bases, and 8 bases stayed unmatched. As DNA, the CDR3 is TGCAGTGCTAGCCGAGCGGGGGGGGTGGTTGAGCAGTTCTTC. Translated: CSASRAGGVVEQFF.

This clonotype was counted only a few times. V usage is TRBV29-1 and J usage is TRBJ1-2, with 9 bases matching TRBD1. The CDR3 is 14 amino acids. Germline V gives CDR1 SQVTM, CDR2 ANQGSEA. J lost 5 bases, V lost 6 bases, and 10 bases had no gene match. The CDR3 DNA sequence: TGCAGCGTCGTAACAACCGGGACAGGGTATGGCTACACCTTC. This codes for CSVVTTGTGYGYTF. Filled out from reference TRBV29-1 and TRBJ1-2, the complete variable domain reads SAVISQKPSRDICQRGTSLTIQCQVDSQVTMMFWYRQQPGQSLTLIATANQGSEATYESGFVIDKFPISRPNLTFSTLTVSNMSPEDSSIYLCSVVTTGTGYGYTFGSGTRLTVV.

J is TRBJ1-2 and V is TRBV6-1; D is unresolved. Trimming took off 4 bases at V and 5 bases at J, with 17 bases between the two ends. The germline V gene encodes CDR1 MNHNS and CDR2 SASEGT. The CDR3 consists of 15 residues. CDR3 sequence reads: CASSAGREPYYGYTF. The CDR3, as DNA: TGTGCCAGCAGTGCAGGACGGGAACCTTATTATGGCTACACCTTC.

The V gene is TRBV6-6, the J gene TRBJ1-5; tentative D call: TRBD1 (6 bases). The CDR3 sequence is 17 residues long. Trimming took 3 bases from V and 1 from J, leaving 16 bases between them. The germline CDR1 and CDR2 sequences are MNHNY and SVGAGI (reference sequence). The CDR3 region is CASSYPKGGVSNQPQHF. CDR3 DNA sequence: TGTGCCAGCAGTTATCCGAAGGGGGGAGTAAGCAATCAGCCCCAGCATTTT.

CDR3 region: CATKSPSSGGNEQFF. CDR3 nucleotide sequence: TGTGCCACCAAAAGTCCTTCTAGCGGGGGGAATGAGCAGTTCTTC. The gene calls are TRBV6-2 or TRBV6-3 and TRBJ2-1; the match to TRBD2 covers 11 bases. The CDR3 contains 15 residues. The V gene's germline CDR1 is MNHEY and CDR2 SVGEGT. V dropped 10 bases and J dropped 7; count of bases not matched to a gene: 12.

The chain uses TRBV5-1 and TRBJ1-1; 7 nucleotides align to TRBD1. After removal of 0 bases from V and 0 bases from J, the junction contained 5 bases not matched to a gene. CDR1 is SGHRS and CDR2 is YFSETQ in the germline V gene. The CDR3 has 16 residues. The CDR3 sequence is CASSLASGQVNTEAFF. CDR3 sequence (DNA): TGCGCCAGCAGCTTGGCCAGCGGACAGGTGAACACTGAAGCTTTCTTT.

The chain uses TRBV29-1 and TRBJ1-1; the D gene is possibly TRBD1 (6 bases). The CDR3 consists of 14 residues. Germline V gives CDR1 SQVTM, CDR2 ANQGSEA. V was shortened by 6 bases and J by 4 bases, with 18 bases between the two germline ends. The CDR3 loop is CSVLNRVSGTEAFF. The CDR3 DNA reads TGCAGCGTCCTAAACAGGGTTTCGGGCACTGAAGCTTTCTTT.

This clonotype was seen a few times. The rearrangement links TRBV18 to TRBJ2-5; no clear D. The end of the DNA is better explained by TRBJ2-7, so the J call may be wrong. Germline CDR1 KGHSH, CDR2 LQKENI. The CDR3 contains 16 residues. In DNA, the CDR3 is TGTGCCAGCTCGTCTTCGAGTGGACCCACCCCCAACGAGCAGTACTTC. Translating gives CASSSSSGPTPNEQYF.

The chain recombines TRBV4-1 with TRBJ2-5; a weak D match, TRBD1 (6 bases). Trimming removed 4 bases from V and 0 bases from J, with 9 bases in between. In germline, CDR1 is MGHRA, CDR2 YSYEKL. This CDR3 comprises 14 residues. CDR3 amino acids: CASSPWDNQETQYF. CDR3 coding DNA: TGCGCCAGCAGCCCCTGGGACAACCAAGAGACCCAGTACTTC.

This sequence joins TRBV6-2 or TRBV6-3 and TRBJ2-5; TRBD2 is a possible D gene (5 bases). The last part of the DNA fits TRBJ2-1 better; the J call may be wrong. The CDR3 has 15 amino acids. Germline V gene data show CDR1 as MNHEY and CDR2 as SVGEGT. In DNA, the CDR3 is TGTGCCAGCAGTCCCTCTGGACTCCAAGCGGAGACCCAGTTCTTC. Residues: CASSPSGLQAETQFF.

The chain joins TRBV20-1 to TRBJ2-5; maybe TRBD1 (6 bases). The CDR3 spans 13 residues. Germline V gene sequence: CDR1 DFQATT, CDR2 SNEGSKA (reference sequence). The CDR3 region is CSDRTPYQETQYF. The CDR3 bases are TGCAGCGACAGGACTCCGTACCAAGAGACCCAGTACTTC.

The chain combines TRBV4-1 with TRBJ2-5, with D possibly TRBD2 on 6 matching bases. CDR1 is MGHRA, CDR2 YSYEKL, per germline. CDR3 length: 19 residues. The V gene lost 0 bases and the J gene lost 4 bases, with 24 bases spanning the gap. This CDR3 reads CASSQDSDSRGSRRETQYF. The CDR3, as DNA: TGCGCCAGCAGCCAAGATAGCGATAGCCGGGGGTCTAGGAGAGAGACCCAGTACTTC.

The chain carries TRBV4-1 and TRBJ1-1; D is uncertain. The germline V and J ends were trimmed by 2 bases and 0 bases, with 10 bases remaining between them. The CDR3 spans 15 residues. Germline CDR1 reads MGHRA; CDR2 reads YSYEKL. CDR3: CASSQSRVLNTEAFF. CDR3 nucleotides: TGCGCCAGCAGCCAATCTCGGGTCCTGAACACTGAAGCTTTCTTT.

In its sample, this clonotype was seen a few times. The V and J genes are TRBV7-8 and TRBJ1-2; 10 bases are a match to TRBD1. J gave up 6 bases and V 7 bases, and 14 bases lay outside the gene matches. Looked up from germline, CDR1 is SGHVS and CDR2 is FQNEAQ. This CDR3 has 16 amino acids. CDR3 loop: CASNKLTGGSSDGYTF. The CDR3 DNA reads TGTGCCAGCAACAAGTTGACAGGGGGCTCCTCGGATGGCTACACCTTC.

The chain uses TRBV4-1 and TRBJ2-1, with D unclear. Germline CDR1 reads MGHRA; CDR2 reads YSYEKL. The CDR3 extends over 16 amino acids. V lost 4 bases, J lost 5 bases, and 18 bases lay in between. CDR3 sequence (DNA): TGCGCCAGCAGCCCCAGCCGTACGCTCTATCACAATGAGCAGTTCTTC. This sequence encodes CASSPSRTLYHNEQFF.

The V and J genes are TRBV5-1 and TRBJ2-5; tentatively, D is TRBD1 (6 bases). V dropped 0 bases and J dropped 1 base, with 13 bases sitting between them. The CDR3 consists of 16 residues. From germline, CDR1 is SGHRS and CDR2 YFSETQ. The CDR3 sequence is CASSLAPRTAQETQYF. CDR3 coding DNA: TGCGCCAGCAGCTTGGCCCCACGGACAGCCCAAGAGACCCAGTACTTC.

Regarding this clonotype: This may stem from a read error, because a much larger clone lies one nucleotide away. The J gene is TRBJ2-1, the V gene TRBV5-1, with 14 bases that match TRBD2. The V gene's germline CDR1 is SGHRS and CDR2 YFSETQ. CDR3 size: 15 residues. The DNA of the CDR3 is TGCGCCACCAGCTTGGAGACTAGCGGGAGGGTTGAGCAGTTCTTC. Encoded protein: CATSLETSGRVEQFF.

The chain carries TRBV7-7 and TRBJ2-3; D unresolved. The CDR3 is made up of 13 amino acids. CDR1 and CDR2 (germline): SSHAT, FNYEAQ (reference sequence). V was cut by 4 bases and J by 6 bases, with 11 bases left in between. CDR3 amino acids: CASSSSKADTQYF. CDR3 nucleotide sequence: TGTGCCAGCAGCTCTTCGAAGGCGGATACGCAGTATTTT.